The 9 T cell receptor beta chains listed next were all sequenced from one sample in a study of breast tumors, draining lymph nodes, adjacent tissues. Axillary draining lymph nodes of breast cancer patients supplied the node samples. One entry per CDR3 protein, called by TCRdb with MiXCR from the multiplex PCR reads. Of under 250,000 distinct CDR3 sequences detected, 32% appear once; the ten largest clones hold approximately 1.4%. Sequenced material: axillary lymph node tissue. The receptor source for this set is a female donor with breast cancer. Some clones in this sample may be carry-over from other donors' samples.

This clonotype was counted a single time. The rearrangement links TRBV12-3 or TRBV12-4 to TRBJ1-2; TRBD1 might be the D (5 bases). V shed 4 bases and J shed 8 bases, with 17 bases lying between them. The length of the CDR3 is 14 residues. CDR3: CASSSSGRGYGYTF. CDR3 DNA: TGTGCCAGCAGTTCGAGCGGGAGGGGCTACGGCTACACCTTC.

In this sample, this clonotype turned up many times. J is TRBJ1-6 and V is TRBV6-5; 8 positions match TRBD1. The J segment lost 10 bases and the V segment lost 6 bases, leaving 5 bases of the junction unmatched. The CDR3 runs 13 residues. Germline CDR1 and CDR2: MNHEY and SVGAGI. This chain's CDR3 is CASSRTGRSPLHF. CDR3 sequence (DNA): TGTGCCAGCAGCCGGACAGGGAGATCACCCCTCCACTTT.

On this clonotype itself: The conserved phenylalanine or tryptophan normally closing the CDR3 is absent here, so this likely arose from a read error. J is TRBJ2-7 and V is TRBV11-2, with D perhaps matching TRBD2 (6 bases). The CDR3 consists of 15 residues. Trimming pared 5 bases from V and 4 bases from J, leaving 18 bases between. From germline, CDR1 is SGHAT and CDR2 FQNNGV. CDR3: CASSRPGGRSYEQYL. The CDR3 region has the DNA TGTGCCAGCAGCCGCCCTGGGGGGAGGAGTTACGAGCAGTACCTC.

This clonotype was recorded at least ten times. V and J are TRBV20-1 and TRBJ2-7; D not resolved. Trimming took 3 bases from V and 2 from J, leaving 14 bases between them. Germline values: CDR1 DFQATT, CDR2 SNEGSKA (reference sequence). The CDR3 is made up of 14 amino acids. CDR3 sequence: CSARPQFSPYEQYF. The CDR3 DNA reads as TGCAGTGCTAGGCCCCAATTTTCCCCCTACGAGCAGTACTTC.

The sample holds many counts of this clonotype. The genes are TRBV5-1 and TRBJ1-4, with unresolved D. The CDR3 totals 14 residues. V was pared by 6 bases and J by 0 bases, with 9 bases between. Germline V gives CDR1 SGHRS, CDR2 YFSETQ. The CDR3: CASTTSSTNEKLFF. The CDR3, as DNA: TGCGCCAGCACTACCAGTTCAACTAATGAAAAACTGTTTTTT. The whole variable domain, remainder taken from reference TRBV5-1 and TRBJ1-4, is KAGVTQTPRYLIKTRGQQVTLSCSPISGHRSVSWYQQTPGQGLQFLFEYFSETQRNKGNFPGRFSGRQFSNSRSEMNVSTLELGDSALYLCASTTSSTNEKLFFGSGTQLSVL.

The genes are TRBV12-3 or TRBV12-4 and TRBJ1-6, with D hard to call. The CDR3 has 15 residues. The germline V and J ends were trimmed by 3 bases and 10 bases, with 16 bases remaining between them. CDR3 sequence (DNA): TGTGCCAGCAGTTTGGTTACCGGGTTAGCATCACCCCTCCACTTT. Its protein product is CASSLVTGLASPLHF.

This clonotype was counted ten times or more. The rearrangement uses TRBV24-1 and TRBJ2-3, with 9 bases aligning to TRBD2. This CDR3 is 16 amino acids long. The J segment lost 1 base and the V segment lost 4 bases, leaving 5 bases of the junction unmatched. The V gene's germline CDR1 is KGHDR and CDR2 SFDVKD. The CDR3: CATSDQGLAGTDTQYF. The CDR3 region has the DNA TGTGCCACCAGTGACCAGGGACTAGCAGGCACAGATACGCAGTATTTT.

V and J are TRBV4-3 and TRBJ2-5; TRBD2 matches 10 bases. Trimming removed 0 bases from V and 10 bases from J; junction bases left unmatched: 14. Germline CDR1 and CDR2: LGHNA and YSLEER. This CDR3 has 17 residues. This chain's CDR3 is CASSQDRLAGDLKIQYF. For the CDR3, the DNA is TGCGCCAGCAGCCAAGATCGCCTAGCGGGAGATTTAAAGATCCAGTACTTC.

The chain joins TRBV18 to TRBJ1-3, with D possibly matching TRBD1 (6 bases). Germline CDR1 is KGHSH and CDR2 is LQKENI. The CDR3 totals 14 residues. The V end was cut by 5 bases, the J end by 3 bases, with 11 bases between. Here the CDR3 DNA reads TGTGCCAGCTCAGAACAGGGAGATGGAAACACCATATATTTT. Translating gives CASSEQGDGNTIYF.